Each of the 12 T cell receptor beta chains below was sequenced from the same sample in a study of blood T cell repertoires in COVID-19. Repertoires were generated with immunoSEQ multiplex PCR, while TCRdb's copy carries only in-frame clones and drops some. The sample lists 130,000 or so clones, roughly 90% occurring once. Material: peripheral blood. The source is a man between 65 and 79 years old with active COVID-19.

The chain recombines TRBV29-1 with TRBJ2-1; no definite D call. V was clipped by 4 bases and J by 8 bases, with 9 bases between them. The CDR3 is made up of 11 amino acids. Germline V CDR1 and CDR2: SQVTM, ANQGSEA. CDR3 loop: CSVAPRDEQFF. The CDR3 region has the DNA TGCAGCGTTGCCCCTAGAGATGAGCAGTTCTTC.

This clone turned up a few times. The chain is built from TRBV7-8 and TRBJ2-5; D gene ambiguous. The CDR3 extends over 14 amino acids. V was cut by 5 bases and J by 5 bases, with 15 bases left in between. Germline V gene lookup returns CDR1 SGHVS and CDR2 FQNEAQ. CDR3 nucleotides: TGTGCCAGCAGCCCAGGAACCGAAAGGGAGACCCAGTACTTC. Amino acids: CASSPGTERETQYF.

This clone was recorded only once. V usage is TRBV18 and J usage is TRBJ2-1; a weak D match, TRBD2 (6 bases). V was trimmed by 2 bases and J by 2 bases, leaving 10 bases between them. CDR1 and CDR2 (germline): KGHSH, LQKENI. This CDR3 has 15 residues. The CDR3 protein is CASSPELAAYNEQFF. The DNA of the CDR3 is TGTGCCAGCTCACCAGAACTAGCCGCCTACAATGAGCAGTTCTTC.

This clone came up once. This sample includes further DNA sequences coding for the same CDR3. The chain uses TRBV19 and TRBJ2-7, with 11 nucleotides matching TRBD1. Germline CDR1 and CDR2: LNHDA and SQIVND (reference sequence). This CDR3 has 14 amino acids. V shed 6 bases, J shed 3 bases, and the junction held 4 bases outside the gene matches. As DNA, the CDR3 is TGTGCCAGTAGCGCCGGGACAGGGGGCTACGAGCAGTACTTC. It translates to CASSAGTGGYEQYF.

The V gene is TRBV6-6, the J gene TRBJ1-2; D gene ambiguous. The V gene lost 5 bases and the J gene lost 8 bases, with 6 bases spanning the gap. CDR3 length: 10 residues. CDR1 MNHNY and CDR2 SVGAGI come from the germline V gene (reference sequence). The CDR3 sequence is CASSQLGYTF. The CDR3 DNA reads as TGTGCCAGCAGTCAACTGGGCTACACCTTC.

This chain links TRBV6-6 with TRBJ1-2; D call uncertain. This CDR3 has 14 residues. V lost 0 bases and J lost 1, with 6 bases in between. The germline V gene has CDR1 MNHNY and CDR2 SVGAGI (reference sequence). Here the CDR3 reads CASSYSGGNYGYTF. The CDR3 DNA follows: TGTGCCAGCAGTTACTCTGGCGGTAACTATGGCTACACCTTC.

The J gene is TRBJ2-7, the V gene TRBV30; 7 nucleotides agree with TRBD2. The V segment lost 1 base and the J segment 0 bases; nucleotides outside the gene matches: 3. This CDR3 region has 14 residues. Germline loops: CDR1 GTSNPN, CDR2 SVGIG (reference sequence). CDR3 in DNA: TGTGCCTGGAGTGCGGGCGGGGGCTCCTACGAGCAGTACTTC. This encodes CAWSAGGGSYEQYF.

The chain uses TRBV15 and TRBJ1-4, with 8 bases matching TRBD1. The J segment lost 8 bases and the V segment lost 3 bases, leaving 5 bases of the junction unmatched. The germline V gene encodes CDR1 LNHNV and CDR2 YYDKDF (reference sequence). The CDR3 is 14 amino acids. The CDR3 here is CATSSRQGREKLFF. The DNA of the CDR3 is TGTGCCACCAGCAGCCGACAGGGGCGCGAAAAACTGTTTTTT.

The V gene is TRBV15, the J gene TRBJ1-1; tentative D call: TRBD1 (6 bases). The CDR3 has 15 residues. Germline CDR1 is LNHNV and CDR2 is YYDKDF (reference sequence). The ends were cut back, 5 bases at V and 1 base at J, with 14 bases in the middle. CDR3 in DNA: TGTGCCACCAGCTTACCGGGACATACGAACACTGAAGCTTTCTTT. Its translation is CATSLPGHTNTEAFF.

The CDR3 nucleotides read TGTGCCAGCAGTGAGTGGGCAGGGAGGCATGAGCAGTTCTTC. It specifies CASSEWAGRHEQFF. The V call is TRBV25-1, the J call TRBJ2-1, with D maybe TRBD2 (6 bases). This CDR3 is built from 14 residues. V was trimmed by 3 bases and J by 8 bases, leaving 14 bases between them. In germline, CDR1 is MGHDK, CDR2 SYGVNS.

For this clone: Other DNA sequences from this sample encode an identical CDR3 as well. V usage is TRBV18 and J usage is TRBJ2-7; 9 bases align to TRBD1. V dropped 6 bases and J dropped 1; count of bases not matched to a gene: 1. From germline, CDR1 is KGHSH and CDR2 LQKENI. The CDR3 runs 13 residues. The CDR3 protein is CASSGQGSYEQYF. The DNA of the CDR3 is TGTGCCAGCTCGGGACAGGGTTCCTACGAGCAGTACTTC. Based on the CDR3 plus reference TRBV18 and TRBJ2-7, the full variable domain is NAGVMQNPRHLVRRRGQEARLRCSPMKGHSHVYWYRQLPEEGLKFMVYLQKENIIDESGMPKERFSAEFPKEGPSILRIQQVVRGDSAAYFCASSGQGSYEQYFGPGTRLTVT.

V usage is TRBV30 and J usage is TRBJ2-3; TRBD2 is a possible D gene (7 bases). Germline-derived CDR1 and CDR2 are GTSNPN and SVGIG (reference sequence). The CDR3 runs 17 residues. V dropped 3 bases and J dropped 1 base, with 20 bases sitting between them. CDR3 sequence reads: CAWSYPRGARGTDTQYF. The CDR3 region has the DNA TGTGCCTGGAGCTATCCCCGGGGGGCGCGGGGCACAGATACGCAGTATTTT.